This TCR beta chain derives from a study of radiotherapy plus CTLA-4 blockade in lung cancer. Findings and caveats of the study: After treatment with radiotherapy plus ipilimumab, TCR clones that came from the tumor expanded in blood.

Turning to this clone: The antigen remains undetermined.

Focal radiation plus CTLA-4 blockade with ipilimumab was given to patients with chemo-refractory metastatic non-small-cell lung cancer. The CDR3 has 15 amino acids. The V gene's germline CDR1 is SNHLY and CDR2 FYNNEI. The ends were cut back, 7 bases at V and 2 bases at J, with 15 bases in the middle. TCRdb's copy holds only in-frame clones and misses some; the assay was immunoSEQ multiplex PCR. The sample contains about 73,000 clones, about nine tenths of which appear only once. The genes are TRBV2 and TRBJ1-5; D gene uncertain. The material was peripheral blood, obtained from a patient treated with radiotherapy plus ipilimumab. The origin of this receptor is a human donor with non-small cell lung cancer that progressed on radiotherapy plus ipilimumab. The CDR3 sequence is CASNRADPRNQPQHF. CDR3 in DNA: TGTGCCAGCAATAGGGCGGACCCACGCAATCAGCCCCAGCATTTT.